This T cell receptor (beta chain) was sequenced for a study of graft-versus-host responses after intestinal transplantation. Looking at the study overall: Induction with anti-thymocyte globulin, then tacrolimus and steroids for about 3 years, was given to all recipients. Regarding the study as a whole: Elevated graft-versus-host to host-versus-graft clonal ratios in allografts were recorded for patients with graft-donor T cell macrochimerism. Researchers found peak circulating GvH clone levels linked to early post-transplant HvG declines.

The protocol was immunoSEQ multiplex PCR, while the TCRdb copy is restricted to in-frame clones and leaves out a portion. The sample contains some 83,000 clones, 91% of which appear only once. Of note for this clone: Its cognate antigen is unknown.

Germline V gene lookup returns CDR1 LNHNV and CDR2 YYDKDF (reference sequence). Between the trimmed V and J ends, which lost 5 bases and 5 bases, there was a span of 10 bases. CDR3 length equals 13 residues. This sequence joins TRBV15 and TRBJ2-4; unclear D gene. The TCR was taken from a human donor who received an intestinal transplant. The starting material was unstimulated CD4+ T cells sorted from spleen or lymph node cells, obtained before intestinal transplant. The CDR3 protein is CATSPERQNIQYF. CDR3 sequence (DNA): TGTGCCACCAGCCCCGAGCGCCAAAACATTCAGTACTTC.